The TCR beta chain described here comes from a study of identifying expanded T cells in peripheral blood. The CDR3 spans 16 residues. Trimming stripped 0 bases from V and 3 bases from J, with 12 bases between. Germline V lookup: CDR1 SGHNT, CDR2 YYREEE (reference sequence). Concerning this clone itself: The target antigen is unknown.

Sequencing was performed with immunoSEQ multiplex PCR; in TCRdb, only in-frame clones are kept and a portion is missing. Among around 75,000 clones listed, 85% to 90% were seen once. During the collection period, no donor immune events like infections were recorded. Overall study findings and caveats: Approximately two-week clone count variance significantly increased as total template count grew. Around 1.2 clones differed between technical replicates, versus roughly 17 and 20 over time.

The TCR comes from a person between 18 and 75 years old in good health. The sample comprised blood. The chain carries TRBV5-4 and TRBJ2-2; D may be TRBD1 (5 bases). The CDR3 DNA reads as TGTGCCAGCAGCTTGGGGTTAATAGGGGACACCGGGGAGCTGTTTTTT. Amino acids: CASSLGLIGDTGELFF.